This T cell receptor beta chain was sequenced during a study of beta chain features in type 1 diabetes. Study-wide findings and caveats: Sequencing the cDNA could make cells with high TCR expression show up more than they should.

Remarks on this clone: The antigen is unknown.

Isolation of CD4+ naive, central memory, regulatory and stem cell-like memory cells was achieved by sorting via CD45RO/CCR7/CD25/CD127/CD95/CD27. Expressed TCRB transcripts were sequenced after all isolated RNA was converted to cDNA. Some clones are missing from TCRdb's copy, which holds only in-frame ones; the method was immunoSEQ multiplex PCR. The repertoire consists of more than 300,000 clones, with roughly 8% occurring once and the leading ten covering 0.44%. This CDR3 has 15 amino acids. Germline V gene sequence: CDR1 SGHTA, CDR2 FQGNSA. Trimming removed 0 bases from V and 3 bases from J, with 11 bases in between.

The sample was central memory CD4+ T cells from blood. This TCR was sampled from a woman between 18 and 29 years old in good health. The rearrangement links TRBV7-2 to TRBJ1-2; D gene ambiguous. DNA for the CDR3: TGTGCCAGCAGCTTAGCACCGGGGTCCGACTATGGCTACACCTTC. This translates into CASSLAPGSDYGYTF.